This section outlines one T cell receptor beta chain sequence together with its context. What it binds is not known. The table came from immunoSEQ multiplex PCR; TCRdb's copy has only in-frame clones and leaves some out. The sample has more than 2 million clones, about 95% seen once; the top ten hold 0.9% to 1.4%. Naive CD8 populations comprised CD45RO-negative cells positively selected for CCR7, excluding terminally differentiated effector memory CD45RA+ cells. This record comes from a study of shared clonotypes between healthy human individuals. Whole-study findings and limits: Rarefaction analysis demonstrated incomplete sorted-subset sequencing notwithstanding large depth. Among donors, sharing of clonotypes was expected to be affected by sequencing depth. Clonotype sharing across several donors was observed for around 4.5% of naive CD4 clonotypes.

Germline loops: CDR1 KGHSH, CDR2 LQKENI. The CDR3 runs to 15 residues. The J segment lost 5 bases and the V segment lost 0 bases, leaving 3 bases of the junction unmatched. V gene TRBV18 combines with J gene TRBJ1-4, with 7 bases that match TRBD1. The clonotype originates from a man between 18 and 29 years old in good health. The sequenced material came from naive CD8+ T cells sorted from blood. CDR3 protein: CASSPPGQLNEKLFF. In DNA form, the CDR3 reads TGTGCCAGCTCACCACCGGGACAGTTGAATGAAAAACTGTTTTTT.